Below are 29 T cell receptor beta chains sequenced from a single sample in a study of blood T cell repertoires in COVID-19 (dated by TCRdb to about 2020). The library was made by the immunoSEQ multiplex PCR assay. In its TCRdb copy, this immuneACCESS table keeps in-frame sequences only and misses some clones. Where compared with another copy, unresolved V genes explain less than half of these, and the others have no known cause. This sample comprises 400,000 to 500,000 clones, approximately 90% of them detected only once. In total, the top ten clones hold 1.5% to 2% of the sample. The specimen sequenced was PBMCs or T cells enriched from blood (not recorded which). These receptors all come from a woman aged 40 to 55 who had recovered from COVID-19.

This chain connects TRBV10-3 to TRBJ1-5; possibly TRBD1 for D (6 bases). Trimming pared 5 bases from V and 0 bases from J, leaving 17 bases between. This CDR3 has 17 amino acids. The germline gives CDR1 ENHRY, CDR2 SYGVKD. This CDR3 is CAISPTDDRYSNQPQHF. CDR3 in DNA: TGTGCCATCAGTCCTACCGACGACAGGTATAGCAATCAGCCCCAGCATTTT.

V usage is TRBV7-8 and J usage is TRBJ1-2; D is possibly TRBD1 (5 bases). In germline, CDR1 is SGHVS, CDR2 FQNEAQ. V gave up 5 bases and J gave up 4 bases, with 14 bases separating them. The CDR3 consists of 14 residues. The CDR3 DNA reads as TGTGCCAGCAGCCCCGGATCGCAGGGCTATGGCTACACCTTC. It encodes CASSPGSQGYGYTF.

V usage is TRBV7-2 and J usage is TRBJ1-1; TRBD1 matches at 8 bases. This CDR3 is 15 amino acids long. CDR1 is SGHTA, CDR2 FQGNSA, per germline. V lost 5 bases, J lost 0 bases, and 5 bases stayed unmatched. The CDR3 nucleotides read TGTGCCAGCAGCCGGTGGGGACAGGTGAACACTGAAGCTTTCTTT. Amino acids: CASSRWGQVNTEAFF.

The V gene is TRBV19, the J gene TRBJ1-5, with 8 bases that match TRBD1. CDR1 LNHDA and CDR2 SQIVND come from the germline V gene (reference sequence). The CDR3 consists of 16 residues. The J segment lost 3 bases and the V segment lost 7 bases, leaving 11 bases of the junction unmatched. The CDR3 loop is CASNPRGTGDNQPQHF. The CDR3 bases are TGTGCCAGTAATCCCCGCGGGACAGGAGACAATCAGCCCCAGCATTTT. The whole variable domain, remainder taken from reference TRBV19 and TRBJ1-5, is DGGITQSPKYLFRKEGQNVTLSCEQNLNHDAMYWYRQDPGQGLRLIYYSQIVNDFQKGDIAEGYSVSREKKESFPLTVTSAQKNPTAFYLCASNPRGTGDNQPQHFGDGTRLSIL.

To note about this clone: This CDR3 is also generated by other DNA sequences in the sample. The chain joins TRBV24-1 to TRBJ2-7, with 9 nucleotides matching TRBD1. The CDR3 runs 15 residues. Looked up from germline, CDR1 is KGHDR and CDR2 is SFDVKD. V lost 3 bases to trimming and J lost 0 bases; unmatched junction nucleotides: 2. The CDR3 loop is CATSDGTGSSYEQYF. The CDR3 DNA reads TGTGCCACCAGTGATGGGACAGGGAGCTCCTACGAGCAGTACTTC.

This clone has a single count. The V and J genes are TRBV18 and TRBJ1-1; TRBD1 aligns across 10 bases. After removal of 1 base from V and 3 bases from J, the junction contained 8 bases not matched to a gene. Germline lookup yields CDR1 KGHSH and CDR2 LQKENI. The CDR3 spans 17 residues. This CDR3 reads CASSPRLRGTGDTEAFF. In DNA, the CDR3 is TGTGCCAGCTCACCACGGCTGCGGGGGACAGGGGACACTGAAGCTTTCTTT. The full variable domain, with the rest looked up from reference TRBV18 and TRBJ1-1, is NAGVMQNPRHLVRRRGQEARLRCSPMKGHSHVYWYRQLPEEGLKFMVYLQKENIIDESGMPKERFSAEFPKEGPSILRIQQVVRGDSAAYFCASSPRLRGTGDTEAFFGQGTRLTVV.

The chain couples TRBV18 to TRBJ1-4; 8 nucleotides align to TRBD1. The germline CDR1 and CDR2 sequences are KGHSH and LQKENI. V shed 6 bases and J 4 bases; nucleotides not matched to a gene: 7. The CDR3 spans 15 residues. The CDR3 DNA sequence: TGTGCCAGCTCCCGGTCCGGGACAGGTAATGAAAAACTGTTTTTT. Translation gives CASSRSGTGNEKLFF. Variable domain in full (rest from reference TRBV18 and TRBJ1-4): NAGVMQNPRHLVRRRGQEARLRCSPMKGHSHVYWYRQLPEEGLKFMVYLQKENIIDESGMPKERFSAEFPKEGPSILRIQQVVRGDSAAYFCASSRSGTGNEKLFFGSGTQLSVL.

The chain uses TRBV18 and TRBJ2-7, with 7 bases that match TRBD1. Germline V gives CDR1 KGHSH, CDR2 LQKENI. The length of the CDR3 is 15 residues. The V gene end was trimmed by 6 bases and the J gene end by 2 bases; junction bases not matched to a gene: 10. CDR3 residues: CASSPARQGPYEQYF. In nucleotides, the CDR3 is TGTGCCAGCTCCCCGGCGCGACAGGGTCCCTACGAGCAGTACTTC. The entire variable domain, with the rest obtained from reference TRBV18 and TRBJ2-7, is as follows: NAGVMQNPRHLVRRRGQEARLRCSPMKGHSHVYWYRQLPEEGLKFMVYLQKENIIDESGMPKERFSAEFPKEGPSILRIQQVVRGDSAAYFCASSPARQGPYEQYFGPGTRLTVT.

This chain uses TRBV10-3 with TRBJ2-1; 7 nucleotides agree with TRBD2. Germline assignment: CDR1 ENHRY and CDR2 SYGVKD. The length of the CDR3 is 13 residues. V trimming: 8 bases; J trimming: 10 bases; junction bases outside the gene matches: 11. The CDR3 sequence is CAIGSGAFGEQFF. CDR3 DNA sequence: TGTGCCATCGGCAGCGGGGCATTCGGGGAGCAGTTCTTC.

V usage is TRBV7-2 and J usage is TRBJ1-1, with a tentative D call TRBD1 (5 bases). V was cut by 1 base and J by 6 bases, with 18 bases left in between. Per germline, CDR1 SGHTA and CDR2 FQGNSA. The CDR3 contains 16 residues. This CDR3 is CASSLVVGQFSAEAFF. CDR3 DNA: TGTGCCAGCAGCTTAGTGGTGGGGCAGTTTTCGGCTGAAGCTTTCTTT.

This chain uses TRBV5-4 with TRBJ2-1; tentative D call: TRBD2 (5 bases). V was shortened by 5 bases and J by 6 bases, with 18 bases between the two germline ends. Germline V CDR1 and CDR2: SGHNT, YYREEE (reference sequence). The CDR3 has 15 residues. The CDR3 loop reads CASRNLDGKGNEQFF. The CDR3 nucleotides read TGTGCCAGCAGGAATCTAGACGGGAAGGGCAATGAGCAGTTCTTC.

V usage is TRBV10-3 and J usage is TRBJ2-3, with D maybe TRBD2 (6 bases). V shed 8 bases and J shed 2 bases, with 17 bases lying between them. CDR3 length: 15 residues. Germline V gives CDR1 ENHRY, CDR2 SYGVKD. CDR3: CAILDPGLNTDTQYF. In nucleotides, the CDR3 is TGTGCCATCCTGGACCCGGGACTTAACACAGATACGCAGTATTTT.

The chain recombines TRBV29-1 with TRBJ2-1; a weak D match, TRBD2 (6 bases). CDR1 is SQVTM, CDR2 ANQGSEA, per germline. The V end was cut by 1 base, the J end by 0 bases, with 10 bases between. This CDR3 is 15 amino acids long. The CDR3: CSVEGRGLSYNEQFF. The CDR3 coding sequence is TGCAGCGTTGAAGGGCGGGGACTCTCCTACAATGAGCAGTTCTTC.

V usage is TRBV5-6 and J usage is TRBJ2-5, with D uncertain. The CDR3 is 13 residues long. V lost 4 bases to trimming and J lost 5 bases, with 12 bases between them. CDR1 SGHDT and CDR2 YYEEEE come from the germline V gene. The CDR3 protein is CASSPRSAETQYF. The CDR3 DNA follows: TGTGCCAGCAGCCCCCGATCCGCGGAGACCCAGTACTTC.

V and J are TRBV27 and TRBJ1-1; no definite D call. The CDR3 covers 13 residues. Germline assignment: CDR1 MNHEY and CDR2 SMNVEV (reference sequence). V was pared by 6 bases and J by 1 base, with 9 bases between. DNA of the CDR3: TGTGCCAGCAGGTCTTTATCGAACACTGAAGCTTTCTTT. Its translation is CASRSLSNTEAFF.

The chain links TRBV29-1 to TRBJ1-5, with a tentative D call TRBD1 (6 bases). The CDR3 contains 15 residues. The germline CDR1 and CDR2 sequences are SQVTM and ANQGSEA. Trimming shortened V by 5 bases and J by 1 base, and 15 bases separated the two germline ends. CDR3 amino acids: CSVSSGGQSNQPQHF. CDR3 nucleotides: TGCAGCGTTTCCTCGGGGGGGCAGAGCAATCAGCCCCAGCATTTT.

The chain uses TRBV7-9 and TRBJ1-1; 7 bases are shared with TRBD1. This CDR3 region has 19 residues. J lost 3 bases, V lost 6 bases, and 22 bases had no gene match. CDR1 and CDR2 (germline): SEHNR, FQNEAQ (reference sequence). CDR3 in amino acids: CASSHSLQGFRGPHTEAFF. The CDR3 DNA is TGTGCCAGCAGTCATAGTCTACAGGGGTTTCGGGGGCCCCACACTGAAGCTTTCTTT.

V gene TRBV9 combines with J gene TRBJ1-3; D perhaps matches TRBD1 (5 bases). CDR1 is SGDLS and CDR2 is YYNGEE in the germline V gene. Trimming pared 2 bases from V and 0 bases from J, leaving 9 bases between. The CDR3 contains 15 residues. CDR3 nucleotides: TGTGCCAGCAGCGTTGGGACTTCCTCTGGAAACACCATATATTTT. Amino acids: CASSVGTSSGNTIYF.

V gene TRBV10-3 combines with J gene TRBJ1-3, with 9 bases lining up with TRBD1. The CDR3 length is 17 residues. With V trimmed by 10 bases and J by 0 bases, 13 bases remained unmatched. Germline V gives CDR1 ENHRY, CDR2 SYGVKD. CDR3 nucleotides: TGTGCCACCTCAGCAAGGACAGGGGATATCTCTGGAAACACCATATATTTT. It yields the protein CATSARTGDISGNTIYF.

CDR3 protein: CASSSAVTDTQYF. CDR3 DNA sequence: TGTGCCAGCTCCTCGGCGGTGACAGATACGCAGTATTTT. The chain has TRBV7-2 and TRBJ2-3, with D hard to call. Germline loops: CDR1 SGHTA, CDR2 FQGNSA. With 8 bases removed from V and 3 bases from J, the gap between germline ends came to 12 bases. CDR3 size: 13 residues.

The chain links TRBV5-1 to TRBJ2-7; tentative D call: TRBD2 (5 bases). CDR1 and CDR2 from the germline V gene are SGHRS and YFSETQ. The CDR3 runs 15 residues. V was cut by 0 bases and J by 2 bases, with 12 bases left in between. The CDR3, as DNA: TGCGCCAGCAGCTTGGCTGGCGGAGGCACCTACGAGCAGTACTTC. Translated: CASSLAGGGTYEQYF.

CDR3 sequence reads: CSARVADTQYF. The CDR3 coding sequence is TGCAGTGCCAGGGTGGCGGATACGCAGTATTTT. The chain combines TRBV20-1 with TRBJ2-3, with D possibly being TRBD1 (5 bases). This CDR3 is built from 11 residues. CDR1 and CDR2 from the germline V gene are DFQATT and SNEGSKA (reference sequence). V was shortened by 6 bases and J by 6 bases, with 10 bases between the two germline ends.

The chain joins TRBV24-1 to TRBJ2-2; D is unclear. Per germline, CDR1 KGHDR and CDR2 SFDVKD. The CDR3 runs 15 residues. The V end lost 3 bases, the J end lost 4 bases, and 11 bases lay between the germline ends. Written as DNA, the CDR3 is TGTGCCACCAGTGATGCGACTGATTTCACCGGGGAGCTGTTTTTT. Amino acids: CATSDATDFTGELFF.

This clone was found once. The chain uses TRBV5-4 and TRBJ1-1; D unresolved. The CDR3 has 13 amino acids. Germline V CDR1 and CDR2: SGHNT, YYREEE (reference sequence). Trimming shortened V by 1 base and J by 6 bases, and 10 bases separated the two germline ends. The CDR3 DNA follows: TGTGCCAGCAGCTTGTCCGGTATCCCTGAAGCTTTCTTT. Translating gives CASSLSGIPEAFF.

As regards this clone: The same CDR3 can be traced to other DNA sequences in this sample. The CDR3 nucleotides read TGCGCCAGCAGCCAAACACAGGCTCAAGAGACCCAGTACTTC. Protein sequence: CASSQTQAQETQYF. This chain joins TRBV4-1 and TRBJ2-5, with D maybe TRBD1 (5 bases). V gave up 2 bases and J gave up 2 bases, with 9 bases separating them. Germline V gene lookup returns CDR1 MGHRA and CDR2 YSYEKL. This CDR3 is built from 14 residues.

This chain links TRBV4-3 with TRBJ1-1, with no clear D. Trimming took 2 bases from V and 1 from J, leaving 5 bases between them. The germline CDR1 and CDR2 sequences are LGHNA and YSLEER. The CDR3 runs to 13 residues. CDR3 coding DNA: TGCGCCAGCAGCCAAACAGAGAACACTGAAGCTTTCTTT. Protein sequence: CASSQTENTEAFF.

Written as DNA, the CDR3 is TGTGCCAGCAGCTTAGTGAGGGGGCCGAACACTGAAGCTTTCTTT. Amino acid sequence: CASSLVRGPNTEAFF. The chain employs TRBV11-3 and TRBJ1-1; 7 nucleotides agree with TRBD1. The germline V gene encodes CDR1 SGHNT and CDR2 YENEEA. V was pared by 1 base and J by 1 base, with 3 bases of the junction left unmatched. This CDR3 spans 15 amino acids.

This clone was counted a single time. The CDR3 reads CAWSRANYGYTF. CDR3 coding DNA: TGTGCCTGGAGCCGTGCTAACTATGGCTACACCTTC. The chain joins TRBV30 to TRBJ1-2, with no clear D. CDR3 length equals 12 residues. The germline gives CDR1 GTSNPN, CDR2 SVGIG (reference sequence). Between the trimmed V and J ends, which lost 3 bases and 0 bases, there was a span of 5 bases.

The rearrangement joins TRBV5-1 to TRBJ1-5, with 7 bases aligning to TRBD1. J was trimmed by 3 bases and V by 0 bases; bases with no gene match: 6. The length of the CDR3 is 16 residues. Germline V CDR1 and CDR2: SGHRS, YFSETQ. CDR3 in amino acids: CASSLGIGGHNQPQHF. The CDR3, as DNA: TGCGCCAGCAGCTTGGGGATAGGGGGCCACAATCAGCCCCAGCATTTT.